This TCR beta chain is drawn from a study of Graves' ophthalmopathy and Graves' hyperthyroidism. Study information: There was a collection of peripheral blood at initial diagnosis, before any treatment. General study points: Blood repertoires reportedly contained most expanded thyroid clonotypes above 0.001 frequency.

Using RNA transcripts, the TCR beta CDR3 regions were amplified. The library came from an HTBI-primed first-round RT-PCR and a second-round multiplex PCR. Using its own MiXCR run on the multiplex PCR reads, TCRdb lists one record per CDR3 protein. The table shows about 410,000 distinct CDR3 sequences, with around 19% occurring only once. Enrollment excluded any patients with other autoimmune diseases, uncontrolled infections, pregnancy or lactation. Diagnoses were established from clinical symptoms, serum thyroxine, TRAb, thyroid ultrasound and orbital computed tomography. This clonotype appeared many times. Antigen unknown. The CDR3 has 13 residues. With V trimmed by 8 bases and J by 3 bases, 2 bases remained unmatched. Per the germline V gene, CDR1 is MNHEY and CDR2 is SVGEGT.

V is TRBV6-2 or TRBV6-3 and J is TRBJ2-2; 8 bases fit TRBD1. The receptor comes from a woman aged 18-29 years with Graves' ophthalmopathy. Source material: peripheral blood. In DNA form, the CDR3 reads TGTGCCAGCCAGACAGGGGACACCGGGGAGCTGTTTTTT. As protein: CASQTGDTGELFF.